A selection of T cell receptor beta chains follows, all from one sample in a study of T-cell memory formation after mild COVID-19. TCRdb redid the calling of the 5' RACE reads with MiXCR, one entry per CDR3 protein. The top ten hold around 13% of the sample, which has about 540,000 distinct CDR3 sequences, 20% seen once. The material sequenced was PBMCs or a T cell subset sorted from them (not recorded which). The receptors derive from an adult woman who had mild COVID-19 (a few samples of this study predate the infection). Cell type and time point are not known. Both conserved end residues are part of each CDR3. Each record gives: V gene, D gene, clone size, J gene, CDR3 DNA, CDR3 protein. The D gene is left open where the match is weak. For some rows the clone size is stated as once, few or many, or as a class when expanded; others skip it.

V: TRBV29-1
D: .
size: .
J: TRBJ2-3
DNA: TGCAGCGTTGTGGGGGGTTTTCTTACAGATACGCAGTATTTT
CDR3: CSVVGGFLTDTQYF

V: TRBV29-1
D: TRBD1
size: few
J: TRBJ2-7
DNA: TGCAGCGTTGAAGGGACAGCCCGAACGACAGGGGAGCAGTACTTC
CDR3: CSVEGTARTTGEQYF

V: TRBV12-3/TRBV12-4
D: .
size: .
J: TRBJ2-5
DNA: TGTGCCAGCAGTTTAGGGGGCGGGGCACAAGAGACCCAGTACTTC
CDR3: CASSLGGGAQETQYF

V: TRBV7-2
D: .
size: .
J: TRBJ2-7
DNA: TGTGCCAGCAGCTTAGGGGATTGGGCCTTACTCTACGAGCAGTACTTC
CDR3: CASSLGDWALLYEQYF

V: TRBV6-5
D: .
size: .
J: TRBJ1-1
DNA: TGTGCCAGCAGTTGGGCCACACCGGCGAACACTGAAGCTTTCTTT
CDR3: CASSWATPANTEAFF

V: TRBV4-3
D: .
size: .
J: TRBJ2-7
DNA: TGCGCCAGCAGCCAAGACTTGCGGGTTGCCCTCTACGAGCAGTACTTC
CDR3: CASSQDLRVALYEQYF

V: TRBV7-6
D: TRBD1
size: .
J: TRBJ1-5
DNA: TGTGCCAGCAGCTTGGGGACAGGGAAGAATCAGCCCCAGCATTTT
CDR3: CASSLGTGKNQPQHF

V: TRBV20-1
D: TRBD1
size: .
J: TRBJ1-2
DNA: TGCAGTGCTAGAGAGGTCGGGACAGGGCCAAAAGGCTACACCTTC
CDR3: CSAREVGTGPKGYTF

V: TRBV15
D: .
size: many
J: TRBJ1-5
DNA: TGTGCCACCAGCAGAGAGAGAGTTCAGCCCCAGCATTTT
CDR3: CATSRERVQPQHF

V: TRBV12-3/TRBV12-4
D: TRBD2
size: .
J: TRBJ2-3
DNA: TGTGCCAGCAGTTTCCTATCTAGCGGGGGCACAGATACGCAGTATTTT
CDR3: CASSFLSSGGTDTQYF

V: TRBV12-3/TRBV12-4
D: .
size: few
J: TRBJ1-2
DNA: TGTGCCAGCAGTTCCGACAGGCCGGATGGCTACACCTTC
CDR3: CASSSDRPDGYTF